The 29 T cell receptor beta chains below come from one sample, sequenced in a study of T cell repertoires in cytomegalovirus infection. Using its own MiXCR run on the reads, TCRdb lists one record per CDR3 protein. The sample holds approximately 910,000 distinct CDR3 sequences, around 31% seen once. Antigens of these TCRs are unknown. The material sequenced was cultured CD8+ T cells from PBMCs, taken from culture after CMV antigen stimulation. Receptors were obtained from a human donor in good health (CMV status not recorded). Some clones in this sample may be carry-over from other donors' samples.

There are a few counts of this clonotype. The chain recombines TRBV6-6 with TRBJ2-3; TRBD1 is a possible D gene (6 bases). The germline V and J ends were trimmed by 5 bases and 0 bases, with 12 bases remaining between them. Germline values: CDR1 MNHNY, CDR2 SVGAGI (reference sequence). The CDR3 is 15 residues long. The CDR3 DNA reads TGTGCCAGCAGTATCCGGGACAAAAGCACAGATACGCAGTATTTT. It translates to CASSIRDKSTDTQYF.

This clonotype was found a few times. The genes are TRBV28 and TRBJ2-3; 7 bases line up with TRBD1. Unmatched junction bases numbered 6, after V lost 2 bases and J lost 1 base. The CDR3 has 16 residues. CDR1 is MDHEN and CDR2 is SYDVKM in the germline V gene. CDR3: CASSLGRDRRTDTQYF. In DNA form, the CDR3 reads TGTGCCAGCAGTTTAGGCCGGGACAGACGCACAGATACGCAGTATTTT.

This clonotype has more than one count but fewer than ten. The chain couples TRBV12-3 or TRBV12-4 to TRBJ2-5, with TRBD1 identical over 12 bases. V trimming: 5 bases; J trimming: 4 bases; junction bases outside the gene matches: 8. The CDR3 totals 16 residues. The CDR3 loop is CASSPAGTGGAETQYF. The DNA of the CDR3 is TGTGCCAGCAGTCCGGCGGGGACAGGGGGCGCAGAGACCCAGTACTTC.

This clonotype was counted a few times. The genes are TRBV6-1 and TRBJ2-6, with D tentatively TRBD2 (6 bases). Per germline, CDR1 MNHNS and CDR2 SASEGT. V shed 8 bases and J shed 0 bases, with 14 bases lying between them. This CDR3 contains 16 residues. The CDR3 reads CASPWRAASGANVLTF. The CDR3 region has the DNA TGTGCCAGCCCCTGGAGGGCAGCCTCTGGGGCCAACGTCCTGACTTTC.

The genes are TRBV19 and TRBJ2-3; 7 bases align to TRBD1. The V gene's germline CDR1 is LNHDA and CDR2 SQIVND (reference sequence). The V and J ends lost 6 bases and 5 bases, in that order; junction bases with no gene match: 5. The CDR3 covers 13 residues. The CDR3 reads CASSGTELDTQYF. CDR3 nucleotide sequence: TGTGCCAGTAGCGGGACAGAATTAGATACGCAGTATTTT.

The rearrangement links TRBV29-1 to TRBJ1-2; TRBD1 agrees at 7 bases. The trim removed 3 bases at V and 4 bases at J, leaving 8 bases unmatched. The length of the CDR3 is 14 residues. CDR1 and CDR2 (germline): SQVTM, ANQGSEA. CDR3 region: CSVDGQGVGYGYTF. CDR3 bases: TGCAGCGTTGACGGGCAGGGGGTCGGCTATGGCTACACCTTC.

This clonotype was seen a few times. CDR3 nucleotides: TGTGCCAGCAGTTTTGGCAGGGCGGTTGAGCAGTTCTTC. As protein: CASSFGRAVEQFF. This chain uses TRBV27 with TRBJ2-1, with a tentative D call TRBD1 (5 bases). In germline, CDR1 is MNHEY, CDR2 SMNVEV (reference sequence). V shed 3 bases and J shed 9 bases, with 12 bases lying between them. The CDR3 totals 13 residues.

The chain recombines TRBV4-1 with TRBJ2-7; D is perhaps TRBD2 (5 bases). Trimming left V 8 bases short and J 0 bases short, with 11 bases between. The germline CDR1 and CDR2 sequences are MGHRA and YSYEKL. The CDR3 covers 13 residues. CDR3: CASVGLNSYEQYF. The CDR3 DNA follows: TGCGCCAGCGTCGGACTTAACTCCTACGAGCAGTACTTC.

The chain joins TRBV27 to TRBJ2-7; no firm D call. CDR3 size: 12 residues. Trimming took off 7 bases at V and 0 bases at J, with 7 bases between the two ends. CDR1 and CDR2 (germline): MNHEY, SMNVEV (reference sequence). The CDR3 sequence is CASMGNSYEQYF. The CDR3 DNA reads TGTGCCAGCATGGGGAACTCCTACGAGCAGTACTTC.

This clonotype was recorded at least ten times. The chain has TRBV7-6 and TRBJ1-5; D is unclear. Germline V CDR1 and CDR2: SGHVS, FNYEAQ. V was cut by 1 base and J by 5 bases, with 18 bases left in between. The CDR3 consists of 17 residues. Here the CDR3 reads CASSLGSGVGGDQPQHF. The DNA of the CDR3 is TGTGCCAGCAGCTTAGGTTCAGGAGTGGGCGGGGATCAGCCCCAGCATTTT. Drawing the rest from reference TRBV7-6 and TRBJ1-5, the complete variable domain is GAGVSQSPRYKVTKRGQDVALRCDPISGHVSLYWYRQALGQGPEFLTYFNYEAQQDKSGLPNDRFSAERPEGSISTLTIQRTEQRDSAMYRCASSLGSGVGGDQPQHFGDGTRLSIL.

The V call is TRBV28, the J call TRBJ2-7, with D unresolved. Per germline, CDR1 MDHEN and CDR2 SYDVKM. The CDR3 has 13 residues. V was cut by 8 bases and J by 3 bases, with 14 bases left in between. The CDR3 coding sequence is TGTGCCAGCCGTCGGCAGGTCATCTACGAGCAGTACGTC. It translates to CASRRQVIYEQYV.

The V call is TRBV12-5, the J call TRBJ1-1; the D is unclear. Between the trimmed V and J ends, which lost 3 bases and 4 bases, there was a span of 12 bases. In germline, CDR1 is LGHNT, CDR2 FRNRAP. The CDR3 consists of 14 residues. DNA for the CDR3: TGTGCTAGTGGTTTATCCGGGTTGAGCACTGAAGCTTTCTTT. It encodes CASGLSGLSTEAFF.

This chain links TRBV28 with TRBJ2-7; no definite D call. The CDR3 consists of 16 residues. Trimming took 6 bases from V and 0 from J, leaving 18 bases between them. CDR1 and CDR2 from the germline V gene are MDHEN and SYDVKM. CDR3 sequence (DNA): TGTGCCAGCAGCAAGGACGGACCCATGAGCTCCTACGAGCAGTACGTC. It codes for CASSKDGPMSSYEQYV.

The chain links TRBV5-8 to TRBJ1-2, with 8 bases that match TRBD1. This CDR3 is built from 15 residues. Trimming removed 2 bases from V and 4 bases from J; junction bases left unmatched: 7. Germline lookup yields CDR1 SGHTS and CDR2 YDEGEE. The CDR3 bases are TGTGCCAGCAGCTTCTCGGACAGGGAGGCCTATGGCTACACCTTC. Translating it yields CASSFSDREAYGYTF. Full variable domain (outside the CDR3, taken from reference TRBV5-8 and TRBJ1-2): EAGVTQSPTHLIKTRGQQATLRCSPISGHTSVYWYQQALGLGLQFLLWYDEGEERNRGNFPPRFSGRQFPNYSSELNVNALELEDSALYLCASSFSDREAYGYTFGSGTRLTVV.

The chain combines TRBV27 with TRBJ1-1; a possible D gene is TRBD1 (6 bases). The CDR3 spans 16 residues. V lost 3 bases, J lost 0 bases, and 14 bases lay in between. The germline gives CDR1 MNHEY, CDR2 SMNVEV (reference sequence). The CDR3 loop is CASSFSAGDMNTEAFF. In DNA, the CDR3 is TGTGCCAGCAGTTTCTCGGCAGGGGATATGAACACTGAAGCTTTCTTT.

The rearrangement uses TRBV12-3 or TRBV12-4 and TRBJ2-7; D ambiguous. The CDR3 totals 13 residues. Trimming pared 6 bases from V and 5 bases from J, leaving 14 bases between. The CDR3: CASSLERVDEQYF. CDR3 sequence (DNA): TGTGCCAGCAGCCTGGAACGGGTGGACGAGCAGTACTTC.

The CDR3 region has the DNA TGTGCCAGTAGTACTGACGTTTACTCTGGAAACACCATATATTTT. Residues: CASSTDVYSGNTIYF. This sequence joins TRBV19 and TRBJ1-3; D is unclear. The CDR3 extends over 15 amino acids. Trimming shortened V by 4 bases and J by 0 bases, and 10 bases separated the two germline ends. Germline V gene lookup returns CDR1 LNHDA and CDR2 SQIVND (reference sequence).

On this clonotype: The junction departs from the called germline gene at one end, perhaps through a read error. The chain couples TRBV27 to TRBJ1-1; a weak D match, TRBD1 (6 bases). This CDR3 has 12 residues. Germline lookup yields CDR1 MNHEY and CDR2 SMNVEV (reference sequence). The CDR3 sequence: CVSGRGTTEAFF. CDR3 nucleotides: TGTGTCAGCGGAAGGGGGACCACTGAAGCTTTCTTT.

This clonotype was recorded a few times. The chain is built from TRBV6-1 and TRBJ1-5, with 9 positions matching TRBD1. In germline, CDR1 is MNHNS, CDR2 SASEGT. The junction had 13 bases not matched to a gene; V was cut back by 9 bases and J by 1 base. The CDR3 consists of 17 residues. As DNA, the CDR3 is TGTGCCAGTGAACTCGAAAACAGGGGGCGAAGCAATCAGCCCCAGCATTTT. Encoded protein: CASELENRGRSNQPQHF.

This chain uses TRBV4-2 with TRBJ1-1; tentative D call: TRBD1 (5 bases). Between the trimmed V and J ends, which lost 5 bases and 0 bases, there was a span of 13 bases. Per germline, CDR1 LGHNA and CDR2 YNFKEQ. The CDR3 is made up of 15 amino acids. This CDR3 is CASSKRRGMNTEAFF. The CDR3 DNA reads as TGTGCCAGCAGCAAACGGAGGGGAATGAACACTGAAGCTTTCTTT.

In nucleotides, the CDR3 is TGCGCCAGCAGCCGGGACAGGGCCCCGAACACTGAAGCTTTCTTT. This codes for CASSRDRAPNTEAFF. The genes are TRBV4-1 and TRBJ1-1; TRBD1 aligns across 9 bases. Germline V lookup: CDR1 MGHRA, CDR2 YSYEKL. Trimming at V came to 4 bases and at J to 1 base, leaving 4 bases not matched to a gene. The CDR3 runs 15 residues.

V gene TRBV5-6 combines with J gene TRBJ1-2; D is unresolved. V lost 4 bases and J 13 bases, leaving 20 bases between the germline ends. The CDR3 loop spans 13 amino acids. Germline CDR1 and CDR2: SGHDT and YYEEEE. CDR3 protein: CASSSWIDKIGTF. The CDR3 DNA reads as TGTGCCAGCAGCAGTTGGATCGACAAAATTGGCACCTTC.

This chain connects TRBV6-4 to TRBJ2-1, with 10 bases that match TRBD2. Trimming took 5 bases from V and 8 from J; bases not matched to a gene: 12. In germline, CDR1 is MRHNA, CDR2 SNTAGT. This CDR3 is 16 amino acids long. CDR3 in DNA: TGTGCCAGCAGTCCCAGGGAGCGGGGGGGCGGCGATGAGCAGTTCTTC. This encodes CASSPRERGGGDEQFF.

The table lists this clonotype with a count of one. This chain connects TRBV10-3 to TRBJ2-7, with TRBD2 matching over 15 bases. V shed 0 bases, J shed 5 bases, and the junction held 8 bases outside the gene matches. The germline gives CDR1 ENHRY, CDR2 SYGVKD. The CDR3 consists of 18 residues. The CDR3 spells CAISESPGLAGGKDEQYF. The CDR3 nucleotides are TGTGCCATCAGTGAGTCTCCCGGACTAGCGGGGGGGAAGGACGAGCAGTACTTC.

The gene calls are TRBV20-1 and TRBJ2-7; the D gene is possibly TRBD2 (7 bases). Germline values: CDR1 DFQATT, CDR2 SNEGSKA (reference sequence). The length of the CDR3 is 14 residues. V shed 3 bases and J shed 4 bases, with 16 bases lying between them. The CDR3 nucleotides are TGCAGTGCTAGGTCCGAAGGGGGGGGGTACGAGCAGTACTTC. Translating gives CSARSEGGGYEQYF.

The chain uses TRBV11-1 and TRBJ2-1; a possible D gene is TRBD2 (5 bases). Trimming stripped 5 bases from V and 6 bases from J, with 11 bases between. CDR3 length equals 13 residues. CDR1 is SGHAT and CDR2 is FQDESV in the germline V gene (reference sequence). The CDR3 DNA is TGTGCCAGCAGCCTATGGAGCGGCAATGAGCAGTTCTTC. Its translation: CASSLWSGNEQFF. Full variable domain (rest looked up from reference TRBV11-1 and TRBJ2-1): EAEVAQSPRYKITEKSQAVAFWCDPISGHATLYWYRQILGQGPELLVQFQDESVVDDSQLPKDRFSAERLKGVDSTLKIQPAELGDSAMYLCASSLWSGNEQFFGPGTRLTVL.

In its sample, this clonotype was seen many times. The V call is TRBV10-3, the J call TRBJ2-1; perhaps D is TRBD1 or TRBD2 (5 bases each). Per the germline V gene, CDR1 is ENHRY and CDR2 is SYGVKD. V lost 3 bases and J 2 bases, leaving 17 bases between the germline ends. The CDR3 extends over 17 amino acids. This CDR3 reads CAISEGTDTKPYNEQFF. The CDR3 DNA reads as TGTGCCATCAGTGAAGGGACCGACACAAAACCCTACAATGAGCAGTTCTTC.

The rearrangement links TRBV6-5 to TRBJ1-5; 7 bases agree with TRBD1. Trimming at V came to 6 bases and at J to 0 bases, leaving 11 bases not matched to a gene. This CDR3 is 17 amino acids long. CDR1 is MNHEY, CDR2 SVGAGI, per germline. As DNA, the CDR3 is TGTGCCAGCAGCGCTAGCACACAGGGGTTTAGCAATCAGCCCCAGCATTTT. It yields the protein CASSASTQGFSNQPQHF.

The chain joins TRBV9 to TRBJ1-4, with D unclear. Deletions cut 7 bases from V and 6 bases from J, with 7 bases between. Germline V lookup: CDR1 SGDLS, CDR2 YYNGEE. CDR3 size: 11 residues. DNA for the CDR3: TGTGCCAGCGGAGGATATGAAAAACTGTTTTTT. Translated: CASGGYEKLFF.